These 13 T cell receptor beta chains share one sample of origin, sequenced in a study of Tregs in tolerant kidney transplant recipients. Here immunoSEQ multiplex PCR was the method, and the copy in TCRdb shows in-frame clones only, minus some. The table has some 55,000 clones, more than 70% seen once. The specimen was CD4+ T cells from blood. Every receptor here comes from a human donor in good health.

The genes are TRBV11-1 and TRBJ2-3; 7 bases map to TRBD2. Germline CDR1 and CDR2: SGHAT and FQDESV (reference sequence). V trimming: 1 base; J trimming: 2 bases; junction bases outside the gene matches: 15. This CDR3 spans 19 amino acids. The CDR3 is CASSLGVGRLAQLTDTQYF. Written as DNA, the CDR3 is TGTGCCAGCAGCTTAGGGGTTGGACGACTAGCCCAGCTCACAGATACGCAGTATTTT.

This rearrangement joins TRBV7-9 to TRBJ1-3; 7 bases agree with TRBD1. Trimming took 5 bases from V and 2 from J; bases not matched to a gene: 6. CDR1 is SEHNR, CDR2 FQNEAQ, per germline (reference sequence). CDR3 size: 15 residues. The CDR3 here is CASSPTGVTGNTIYF. CDR3 nucleotide sequence: TGTGCCAGCAGCCCCACAGGGGTCACTGGAAACACCATATATTTT.

The chain combines TRBV6-5 with TRBJ2-7; 10 nucleotides agree with TRBD1. This CDR3 region has 13 residues. Germline V gives CDR1 MNHEY, CDR2 SVGAGI. The V segment lost 9 bases and the J segment 0 bases; nucleotides outside the gene matches: 2. In DNA form, the CDR3 reads TGTGCCAGTCGGACAGGGGGCTCCTACGAGCAGTACTTC. It codes for CASRTGGSYEQYF.

This clone was seen once. V and J are TRBV29-1 and TRBJ1-2; D not certain. From germline, CDR1 is SQVTM and CDR2 ANQGSEA. Trimming took off 4 bases at V and 6 bases at J, with 18 bases between the two ends. The CDR3 has 14 residues. The CDR3 is CSVAGVLETNGYTF. CDR3 sequence (DNA): TGCAGCGTTGCTGGCGTGTTGGAGACGAATGGCTACACCTTC.

CDR3 sequence (DNA): TGTGCCAGCAGCACGGCGGTGGGGTTCCTTTATAGCAATCAGCCCCAGCATTTT. It yields the protein CASSTAVGFLYSNQPQHF. The rearrangement uses TRBV7-3 and TRBJ1-5; no definite D call. Trimming stripped 5 bases from V and 0 bases from J, with 20 bases between. This CDR3 is built from 18 residues. Germline V gene lookup returns CDR1 SGHTA and CDR2 FQGTGA.

This CDR3 is CASYFTGYTF. CDR3 bases: TGTGCCAGTTATTTTACGGGCTACACCTTC. This chain connects TRBV19 to TRBJ1-2; D ambiguous. Germline V CDR1 and CDR2: LNHDA, SQIVND (reference sequence). This CDR3 is built from 10 residues. The ends were cut back, 8 bases at V and 8 bases at J, with 9 bases in the middle.

This chain joins TRBV29-1 and TRBJ1-1; D unclear. The CDR3 loop spans 13 amino acids. Trimming shortened V by 3 bases and J by 2 bases, and 10 bases separated the two germline ends. Germline V CDR1 and CDR2: SQVTM, ANQGSEA. In nucleotides, the CDR3 is TGCAGCGTTGACCAGATTTATAACACTGAAGCTTTCTTT. This codes for CSVDQIYNTEAFF.

The rearrangement links TRBV4-3 to TRBJ2-1; 8 nucleotides agree with TRBD1. Per germline, CDR1 LGHNA and CDR2 YSLEER. V was pared by 0 bases and J by 10 bases, with 14 bases of the junction left unmatched. There are 17 residues in the CDR3. Here the CDR3 DNA reads TGCGCCAGCAGCCAAGATCCCACAGGGGGTGCGATCACGGAGCAGTTCTTC. Its translation is CASSQDPTGGAITEQFF.

The rearrangement links TRBV7-3 to TRBJ2-2; possibly TRBD2 for D (6 bases). Germline V gives CDR1 SGHTA, CDR2 FQGTGA. Trimming took off 2 bases at V and 6 bases at J, with 10 bases between the two ends. This CDR3 is built from 14 residues. The CDR3 protein is CASSLQGEAGELFF. Here the CDR3 DNA reads TGTGCCAGCAGCTTACAAGGGGAGGCCGGGGAGCTGTTTTTT. The entire variable domain, with the rest obtained from reference TRBV7-3 and TRBJ2-2, is as follows: GAGVSQTPSNKVTEKGKYVELRCDPISGHTALYWYRQSLGQGPEFLIYFQGTGAADDSGLPNDRFFAVRPEGSVSTLKIQRTERGDSAVYLCASSLQGEAGELFFGEGSRLTVL.

This chain connects TRBV6-1 to TRBJ2-4, with D perhaps TRBD1 (6 bases). Germline values: CDR1 MNHNS, CDR2 SASEGT. The CDR3 runs to 13 residues. Trimming took off 3 bases at V and 6 bases at J, with 9 bases between the two ends. This chain's CDR3 is CASSEGAGNIQYF. As DNA, the CDR3 is TGTGCCAGCAGTGAGGGGGCGGGAAACATTCAGTACTTC.

J is TRBJ1-1 and V is TRBV19; the D is unclear. The CDR3 extends over 14 amino acids. The germline V gene encodes CDR1 LNHDA and CDR2 SQIVND (reference sequence). V was trimmed by 1 base and J by 1 base, leaving 7 bases between them. The CDR3 region is CASSIGEANTEAFF. CDR3 in DNA: TGTGCCAGTAGTATAGGGGAGGCGAACACTGAAGCTTTCTTT.

The chain uses TRBV28 and TRBJ2-3; D is ambiguous. The ends were cut back, 6 bases at V and 7 bases at J, with 8 bases in the middle. Germline V gives CDR1 MDHEN, CDR2 SYDVKM. This CDR3 contains 11 residues. The CDR3 spells CASSSLNTQYF. The CDR3 DNA is TGTGCCAGCAGCTCCCTCAATACGCAGTATTTT.

V gene TRBV5-5 combines with J gene TRBJ2-1, with TRBD2 matching over 11 bases. CDR1 and CDR2 from the germline V gene are SGHKS and YYEKEE (reference sequence). The CDR3 loop spans 19 amino acids. With 1 base clipped from V and 0 bases from J, the junction kept 9 bases outside the gene matches. CDR3 in DNA: TGTGCCAGCAGCTTGCTCCCGGGGGGACTAGCGGCCTCCTACAATGAGCAGTTCTTC. Its protein is CASSLLPGGLAASYNEQFF.